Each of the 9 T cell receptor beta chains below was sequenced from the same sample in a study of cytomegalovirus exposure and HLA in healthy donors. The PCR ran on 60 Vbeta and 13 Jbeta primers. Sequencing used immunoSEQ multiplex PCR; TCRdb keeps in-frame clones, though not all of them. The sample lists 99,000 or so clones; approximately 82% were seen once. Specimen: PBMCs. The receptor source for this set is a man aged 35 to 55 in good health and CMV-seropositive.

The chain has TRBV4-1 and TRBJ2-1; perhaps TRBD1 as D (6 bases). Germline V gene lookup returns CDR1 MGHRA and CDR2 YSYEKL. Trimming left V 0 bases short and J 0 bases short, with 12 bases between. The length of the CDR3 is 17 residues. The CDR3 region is CASSQEGAGDSYNEQFF. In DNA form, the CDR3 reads TGCGCCAGCAGCCAAGAGGGGGCAGGAGACTCCTACAATGAGCAGTTCTTC.

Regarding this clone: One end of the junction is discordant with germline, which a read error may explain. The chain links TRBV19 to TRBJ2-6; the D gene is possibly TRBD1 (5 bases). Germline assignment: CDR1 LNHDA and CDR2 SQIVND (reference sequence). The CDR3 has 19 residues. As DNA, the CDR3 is TGTGCCAGTAGTATGATAGGACGGTCCGAAGGATCTGGGGCCAACGGCCTGACTTTC. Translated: CASSMIGRSEGSGANGLTF.

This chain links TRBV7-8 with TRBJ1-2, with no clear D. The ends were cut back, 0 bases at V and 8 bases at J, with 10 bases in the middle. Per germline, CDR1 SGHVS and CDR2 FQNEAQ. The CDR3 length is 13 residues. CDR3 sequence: CASSLAGTGGYTF. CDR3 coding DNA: TGTGCCAGCAGCTTAGCGGGTACGGGGGGCTACACCTTC.

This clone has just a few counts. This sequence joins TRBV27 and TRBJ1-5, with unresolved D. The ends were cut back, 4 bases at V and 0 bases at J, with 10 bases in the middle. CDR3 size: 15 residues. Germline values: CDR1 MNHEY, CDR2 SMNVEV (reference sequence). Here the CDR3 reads CASSSIWPSNQPQHF. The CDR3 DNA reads TGTGCCAGCAGTTCGATTTGGCCTAGCAATCAGCCCCAGCATTTT.

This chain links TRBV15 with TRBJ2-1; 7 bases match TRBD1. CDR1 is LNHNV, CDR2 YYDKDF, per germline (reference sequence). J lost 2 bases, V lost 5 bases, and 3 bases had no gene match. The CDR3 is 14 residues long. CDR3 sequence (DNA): TGTGCCACCAGCCAAACAGGGGCCTACAATGAGCAGTTCTTC. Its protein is CATSQTGAYNEQFF.

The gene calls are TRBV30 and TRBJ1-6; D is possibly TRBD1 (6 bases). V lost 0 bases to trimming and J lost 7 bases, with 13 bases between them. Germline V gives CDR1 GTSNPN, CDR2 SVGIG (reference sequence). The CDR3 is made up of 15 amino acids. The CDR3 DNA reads TGTGCCTGGAGTGTGGAGACAGGTGGAAATTCACCCCTCCACTTT. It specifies CAWSVETGGNSPLHF.

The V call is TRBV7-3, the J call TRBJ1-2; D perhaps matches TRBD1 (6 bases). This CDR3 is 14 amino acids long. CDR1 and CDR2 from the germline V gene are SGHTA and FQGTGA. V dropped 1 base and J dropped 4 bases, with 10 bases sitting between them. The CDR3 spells CASSLMTGPYGYTF. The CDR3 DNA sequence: TGTGCCAGCAGCTTAATGACAGGACCCTATGGCTACACCTTC.

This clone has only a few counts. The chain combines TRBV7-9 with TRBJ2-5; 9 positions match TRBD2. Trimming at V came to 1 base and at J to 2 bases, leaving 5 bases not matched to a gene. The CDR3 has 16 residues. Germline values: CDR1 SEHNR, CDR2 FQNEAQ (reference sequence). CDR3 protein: CASSLGNLAGQETQYF. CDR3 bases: TGTGCCAGCAGCTTAGGAAATCTAGCGGGACAAGAGACCCAGTACTTC.

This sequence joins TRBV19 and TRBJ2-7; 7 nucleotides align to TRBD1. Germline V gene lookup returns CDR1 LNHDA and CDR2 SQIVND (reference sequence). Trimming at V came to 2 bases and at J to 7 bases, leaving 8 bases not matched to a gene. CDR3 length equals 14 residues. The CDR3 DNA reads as TGTGCCAGTAGTATATCCGGGACAGCATTAGAGCAGTACTTC. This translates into CASSISGTALEQYF.